The 4 T cell receptor beta chains listed next were all sequenced from one sample in a study of cytomegalovirus exposure and HLA in healthy donors. 13 Jbeta primers and 60 Vbeta primers were used for the PCR. The repertoire was sequenced with immunoSEQ multiplex PCR; TCRdb's copy has only in-frame clones and lacks some. There are tens of thousands of clones in the sample; roughly four fifths occur only once, and roughly 6.8% lies in the top ten. Sequenced: PBMCs. These receptors were obtained from a human donor in good health.

This chain connects TRBV4-1 to TRBJ2-3; tentatively, D is TRBD2 (5 bases). The CDR3 is 16 residues long. Germline V gene sequence: CDR1 MGHRA, CDR2 YSYEKL. The V end was cut by 5 bases, the J end by 4 bases, with 19 bases between. Written as DNA, the CDR3 is TGCGCCAGCAGCTCGGGTTTGCTAGCTGGGTCAGATACGCAGTATTTT. Amino acids: CASSSGLLAGSDTQYF.

This chain links TRBV9 with TRBJ2-2; no clear D. Germline CDR1 reads SGDLS; CDR2 reads YYNGEE. The CDR3 sequence is 14 residues long. V was trimmed by 4 bases and J by 2 bases, leaving 9 bases between them. This CDR3 reads CASSFVLNTGELFF. CDR3 bases: TGTGCCAGCAGCTTCGTTTTAAACACCGGGGAGCTGTTTTTT.

V gene TRBV5-4 combines with J gene TRBJ2-1, with D possibly TRBD2 on 7 matching bases. The CDR3 is made up of 15 amino acids. V shed 5 bases and J shed 5 bases, with 17 bases lying between them. Germline CDR1 reads SGHNT; CDR2 reads YYREEE (reference sequence). DNA for the CDR3: TGTGCCAGCAGGAAGGTCGGGGGGCCGAACAATGAGCAGTTCTTC. Its protein product is CASRKVGGPNNEQFF.

The chain is built from TRBV7-3 and TRBJ2-3; TRBD2 agrees at 8 bases. The CDR3 length is 16 residues. Germline V gene sequence: CDR1 SGHTA, CDR2 FQGTGA. The junction had 8 bases not matched to a gene; V was cut back by 1 base and J by 5 bases. CDR3 sequence reads: CASSLRGRGEKDTQYF. The CDR3 nucleotides are TGTGCCAGCAGCTTAAGGGGGCGGGGGGAAAAAGATACGCAGTATTTT.